This TCR beta chain emerged from a study of early T cells in non-severe SARS-CoV-2 infection. Study background: With bulk RNA from unsorted whole blood as input, sequencing yielded unpaired chains. Findings of the study overall: Anti-spike CD8 responses were favored by VDJdb matching, which missed private and CD4 specificities.

A word on this clonotype: The antigen is undetermined.

The CDR3 has 15 residues. CDR1 and CDR2 (germline): MNHEY, SVGAGI. V gave up 0 bases and J gave up 3 bases, with 9 bases separating them. Unique molecular identifiers were added to individual cDNA molecules. TCRdb ran MiXCR on the 5' RACE reads and lists one entry per CDR3 protein. This table holds about 39,000 distinct CDR3 sequences, 4.5% to 7% found once. The sequenced sample was whole blood, obtained at baseline. This receptor was identified in an adult who was a healthcare worker with PCR-confirmed SARS-CoV-2 infection or an uninfected control (not recorded which). The gene calls are TRBV6-5 and TRBJ1-5; D gene uncertain. As DNA, the CDR3 is TGTGCCAGCAGTTACTCGCAGACGTTCAATCAGCCCCAGCATTTT. Translation gives CASSYSQTFNQPQHF.